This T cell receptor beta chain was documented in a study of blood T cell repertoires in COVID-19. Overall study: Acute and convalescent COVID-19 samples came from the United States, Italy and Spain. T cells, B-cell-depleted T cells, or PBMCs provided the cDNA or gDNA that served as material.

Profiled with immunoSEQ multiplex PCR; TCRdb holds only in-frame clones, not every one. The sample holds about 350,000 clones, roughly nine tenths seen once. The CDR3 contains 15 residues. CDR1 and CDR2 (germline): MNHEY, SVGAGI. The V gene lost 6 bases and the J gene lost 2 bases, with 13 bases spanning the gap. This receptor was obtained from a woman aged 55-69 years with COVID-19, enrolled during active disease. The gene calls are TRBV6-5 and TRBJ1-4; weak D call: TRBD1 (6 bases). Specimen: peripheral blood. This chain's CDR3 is CASSATGRTNEKLFF. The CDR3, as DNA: TGTGCCAGCAGCGCCACAGGGCGGACTAATGAAAAACTGTTTTTT.